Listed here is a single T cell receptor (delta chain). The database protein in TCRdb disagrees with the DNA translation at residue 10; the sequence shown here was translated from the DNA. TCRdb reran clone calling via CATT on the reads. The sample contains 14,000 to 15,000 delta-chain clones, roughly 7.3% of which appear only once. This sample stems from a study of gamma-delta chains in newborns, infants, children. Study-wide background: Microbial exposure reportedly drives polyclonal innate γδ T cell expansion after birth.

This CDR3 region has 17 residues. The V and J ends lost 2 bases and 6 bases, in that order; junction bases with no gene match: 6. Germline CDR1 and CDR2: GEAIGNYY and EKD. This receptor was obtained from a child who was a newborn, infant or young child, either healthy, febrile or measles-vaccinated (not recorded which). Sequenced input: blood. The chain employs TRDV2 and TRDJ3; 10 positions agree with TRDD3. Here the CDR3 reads CACDNTGGFLDTRQMFF. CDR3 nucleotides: TGTGCCTGTGACAATACTGGGGGATTTTTGGACACCCGACAGATGTTTTTC.